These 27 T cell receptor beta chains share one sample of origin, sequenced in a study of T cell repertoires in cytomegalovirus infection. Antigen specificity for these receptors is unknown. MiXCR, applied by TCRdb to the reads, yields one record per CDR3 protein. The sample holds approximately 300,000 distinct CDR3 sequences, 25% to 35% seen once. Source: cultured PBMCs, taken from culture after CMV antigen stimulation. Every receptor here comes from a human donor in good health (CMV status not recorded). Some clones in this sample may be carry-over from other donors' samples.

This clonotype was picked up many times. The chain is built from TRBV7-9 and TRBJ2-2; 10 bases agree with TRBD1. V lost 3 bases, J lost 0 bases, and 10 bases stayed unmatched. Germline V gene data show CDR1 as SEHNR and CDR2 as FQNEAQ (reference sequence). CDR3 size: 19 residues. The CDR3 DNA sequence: TGTGCCAGCAGCTTCCGAGGGACAGGGGCCCCGCCGAACACCGGGGAGCTGTTTTTT. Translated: CASSFRGTGAPPNTGELFF.

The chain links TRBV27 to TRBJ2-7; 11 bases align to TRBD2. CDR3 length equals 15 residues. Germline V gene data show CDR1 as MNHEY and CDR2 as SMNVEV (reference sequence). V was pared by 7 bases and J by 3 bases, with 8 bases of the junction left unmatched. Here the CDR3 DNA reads TGTGCCAGCACCCCCACTAGCGGGGGATTCTACGAGCAGTACTTC. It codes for CASTPTSGGFYEQYF.

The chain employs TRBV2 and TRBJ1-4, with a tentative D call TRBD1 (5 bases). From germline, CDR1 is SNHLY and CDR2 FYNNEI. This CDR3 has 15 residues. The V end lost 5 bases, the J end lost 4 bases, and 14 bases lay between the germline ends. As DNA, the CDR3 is TGTGCCAGCAGTCCCCTCTCAGGGCTTAATGAAAAACTGTTTTTT. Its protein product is CASSPLSGLNEKLFF.

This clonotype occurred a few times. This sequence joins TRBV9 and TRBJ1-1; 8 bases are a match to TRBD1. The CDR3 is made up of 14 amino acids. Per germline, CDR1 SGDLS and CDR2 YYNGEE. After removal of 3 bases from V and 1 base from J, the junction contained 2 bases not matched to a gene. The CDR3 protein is CASSAGQGNTEAFF. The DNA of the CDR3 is TGTGCCAGCAGCGCCGGACAGGGGAACACTGAAGCTTTCTTT.

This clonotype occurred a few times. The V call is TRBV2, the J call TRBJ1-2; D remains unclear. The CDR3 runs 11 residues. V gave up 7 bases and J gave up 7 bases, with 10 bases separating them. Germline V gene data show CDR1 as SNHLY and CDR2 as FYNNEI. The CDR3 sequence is CASKSDPGYTF. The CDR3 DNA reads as TGTGCCAGCAAAAGCGACCCTGGCTACACCTTC.

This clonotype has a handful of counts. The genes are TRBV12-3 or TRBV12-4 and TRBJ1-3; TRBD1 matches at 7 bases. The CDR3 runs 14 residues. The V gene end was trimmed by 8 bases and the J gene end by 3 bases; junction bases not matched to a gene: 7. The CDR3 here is CASPEGARGNTIYF. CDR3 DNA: TGTGCCAGCCCCGAGGGGGCTCGTGGAAACACCATATATTTT.

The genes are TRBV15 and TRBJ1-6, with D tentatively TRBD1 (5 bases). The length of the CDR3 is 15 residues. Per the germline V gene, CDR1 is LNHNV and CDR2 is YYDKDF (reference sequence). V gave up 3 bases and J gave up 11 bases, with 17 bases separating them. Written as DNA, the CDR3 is TGTGCCACCAGCAGCAGACAGTCACTTGGGACACCCCTCCACTTT. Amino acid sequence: CATSSRQSLGTPLHF.

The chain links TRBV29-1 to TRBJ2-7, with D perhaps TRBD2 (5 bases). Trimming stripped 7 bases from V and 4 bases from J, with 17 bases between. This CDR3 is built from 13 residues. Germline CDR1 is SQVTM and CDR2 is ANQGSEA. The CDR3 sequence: CSAAVPGGYEQYF. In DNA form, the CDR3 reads TGCAGCGCAGCGGTACCAGGTGGATACGAGCAGTACTTC.

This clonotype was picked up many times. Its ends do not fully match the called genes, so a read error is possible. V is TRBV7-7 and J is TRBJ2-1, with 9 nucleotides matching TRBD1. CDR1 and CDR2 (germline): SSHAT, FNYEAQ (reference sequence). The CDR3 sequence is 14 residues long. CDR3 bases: TGTGCTAGCAGCTTAGACAGGGGGGGCAATGAGCAGTTCTTC. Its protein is CASSLDRGGNEQFF.

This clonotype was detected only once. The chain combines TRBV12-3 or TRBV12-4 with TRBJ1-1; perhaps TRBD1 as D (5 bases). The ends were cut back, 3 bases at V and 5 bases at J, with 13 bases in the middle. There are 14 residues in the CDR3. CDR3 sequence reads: CASSFEGFRTEAFF. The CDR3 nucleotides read TGTGCCAGCAGTTTTGAGGGGTTTAGGACTGAAGCTTTCTTT.

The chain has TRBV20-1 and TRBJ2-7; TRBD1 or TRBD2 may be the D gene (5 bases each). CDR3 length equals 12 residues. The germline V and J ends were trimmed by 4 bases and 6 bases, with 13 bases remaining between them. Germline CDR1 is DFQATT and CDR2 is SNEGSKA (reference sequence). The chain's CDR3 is CSATPGASEQYF. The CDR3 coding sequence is TGCAGTGCTACCCCCGGGGCTTCCGAGCAGTACTTC.

The CDR3 nucleotides are TGTGCCAGCAGCTTACCAGCGGGAGTCGGCGAGCAGTACTTC. Translation: CASSLPAGVGEQYF. This sequence joins TRBV7-6 and TRBJ2-7, with TRBD2 matching over 8 bases. This CDR3 comprises 14 residues. Germline CDR1 is SGHVS and CDR2 is FNYEAQ. V shed 2 bases, J shed 6 bases, and the junction held 6 bases outside the gene matches.

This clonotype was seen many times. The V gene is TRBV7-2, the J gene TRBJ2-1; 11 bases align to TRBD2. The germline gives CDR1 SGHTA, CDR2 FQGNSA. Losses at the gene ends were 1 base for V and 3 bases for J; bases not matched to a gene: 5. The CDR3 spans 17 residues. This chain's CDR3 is CASSLGRLAGHYNEQFF. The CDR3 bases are TGTGCCAGCAGCTTAGGGAGACTAGCGGGGCACTACAATGAGCAGTTCTTC.

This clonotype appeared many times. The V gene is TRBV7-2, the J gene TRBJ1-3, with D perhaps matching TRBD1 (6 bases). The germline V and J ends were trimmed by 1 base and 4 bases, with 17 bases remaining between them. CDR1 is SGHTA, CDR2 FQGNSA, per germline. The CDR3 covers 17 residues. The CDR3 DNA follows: TGTGCCAGCAGCTTAGTCCCCTCTCCTACAGGGGGAAACACCATATATTTT. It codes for CASSLVPSPTGGNTIYF.

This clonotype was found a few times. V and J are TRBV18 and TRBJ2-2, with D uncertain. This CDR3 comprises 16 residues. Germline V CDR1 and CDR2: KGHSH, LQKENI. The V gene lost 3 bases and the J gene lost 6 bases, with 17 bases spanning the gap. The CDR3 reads CASSPWADERPGELFF. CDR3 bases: TGTGCCAGCTCACCGTGGGCAGATGAGCGTCCCGGGGAGCTGTTTTTT.

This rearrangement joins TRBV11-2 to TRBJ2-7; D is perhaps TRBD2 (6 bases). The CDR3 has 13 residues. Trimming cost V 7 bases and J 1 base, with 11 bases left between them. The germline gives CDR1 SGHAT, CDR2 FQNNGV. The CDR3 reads CASMRGRSYEQYF. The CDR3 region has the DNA TGTGCCAGCATGCGGGGTAGATCCTACGAGCAGTACTTC.

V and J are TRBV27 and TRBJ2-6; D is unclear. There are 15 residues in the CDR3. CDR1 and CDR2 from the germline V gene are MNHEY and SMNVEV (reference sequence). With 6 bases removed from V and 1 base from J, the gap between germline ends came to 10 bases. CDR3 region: CASSPRDSGANVLTF. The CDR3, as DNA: TGTGCCAGCAGCCCGAGAGATTCTGGGGCCAACGTCCTGACTTTC.

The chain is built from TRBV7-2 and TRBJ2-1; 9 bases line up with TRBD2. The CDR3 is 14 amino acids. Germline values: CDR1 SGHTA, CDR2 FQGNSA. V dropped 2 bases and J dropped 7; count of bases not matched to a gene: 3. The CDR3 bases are TGTGCCAGCAGCTTAACTAGCGGGTTGAATGAGCAGTTCTTC. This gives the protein CASSLTSGLNEQFF. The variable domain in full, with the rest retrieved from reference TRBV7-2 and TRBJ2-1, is GAGVSQSPSNKVTEKGKDVELRCDPISGHTALYWYRQSLGQGLEFLIYFQGNSAPDKSGLPSDRFSAERTGGSVSTLTIQRTQQEDSAVYLCASSLTSGLNEQFFGPGTRLTVL.

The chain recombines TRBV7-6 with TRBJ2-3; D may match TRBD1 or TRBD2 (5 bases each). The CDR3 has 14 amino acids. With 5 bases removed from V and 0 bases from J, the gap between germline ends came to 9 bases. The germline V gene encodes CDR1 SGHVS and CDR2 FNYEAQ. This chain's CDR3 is CASSDRDSTDTQYF. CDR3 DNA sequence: TGTGCCAGCAGCGACCGGGACAGCACAGATACGCAGTATTTT.

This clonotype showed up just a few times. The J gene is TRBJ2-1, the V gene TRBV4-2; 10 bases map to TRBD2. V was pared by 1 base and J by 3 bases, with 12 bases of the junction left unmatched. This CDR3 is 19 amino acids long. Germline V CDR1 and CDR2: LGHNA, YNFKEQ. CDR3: CASSQGPRVSGGFYNEQFF. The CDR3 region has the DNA TGTGCCAGCAGCCAAGGGCCGAGGGTTAGCGGGGGGTTCTACAATGAGCAGTTCTTC.

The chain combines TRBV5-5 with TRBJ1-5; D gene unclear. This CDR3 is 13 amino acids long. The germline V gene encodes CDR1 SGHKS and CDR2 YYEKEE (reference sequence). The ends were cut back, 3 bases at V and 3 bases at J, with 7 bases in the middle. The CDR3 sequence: CASSWGPNQPQHF. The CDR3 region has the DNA TGTGCCAGCAGCTGGGGTCCCAATCAGCCCCAGCATTTT.

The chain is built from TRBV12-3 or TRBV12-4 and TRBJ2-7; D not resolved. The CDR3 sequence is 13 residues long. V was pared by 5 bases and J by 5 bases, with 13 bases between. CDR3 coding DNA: TGTGCCAGCAGTCCAAACATGCCGGACGAGCAGTACTTC. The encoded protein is CASSPNMPDEQYF.

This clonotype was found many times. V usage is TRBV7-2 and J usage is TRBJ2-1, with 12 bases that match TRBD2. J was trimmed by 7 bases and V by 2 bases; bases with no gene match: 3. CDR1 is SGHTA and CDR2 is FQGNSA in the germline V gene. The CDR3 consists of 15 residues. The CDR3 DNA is TGTGCCAGCAGCTTACTAGCGGGAGGGGGGAATGAGCAGTTCTTC. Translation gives CASSLLAGGGNEQFF.

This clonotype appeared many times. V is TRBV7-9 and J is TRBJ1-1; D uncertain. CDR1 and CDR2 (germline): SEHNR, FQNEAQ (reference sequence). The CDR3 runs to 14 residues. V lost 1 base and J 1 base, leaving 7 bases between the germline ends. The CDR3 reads CASSLVSSNTEAFF. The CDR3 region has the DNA TGTGCCAGCAGCTTAGTGTCGTCGAACACTGAAGCTTTCTTT.

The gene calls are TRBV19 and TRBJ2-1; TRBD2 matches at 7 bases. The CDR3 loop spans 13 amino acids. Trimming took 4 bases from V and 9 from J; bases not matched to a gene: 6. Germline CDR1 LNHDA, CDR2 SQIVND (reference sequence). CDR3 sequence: CASSTPGGTEQFF. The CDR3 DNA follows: TGTGCCAGTAGTACCCCGGGGGGAACTGAGCAGTTCTTC.

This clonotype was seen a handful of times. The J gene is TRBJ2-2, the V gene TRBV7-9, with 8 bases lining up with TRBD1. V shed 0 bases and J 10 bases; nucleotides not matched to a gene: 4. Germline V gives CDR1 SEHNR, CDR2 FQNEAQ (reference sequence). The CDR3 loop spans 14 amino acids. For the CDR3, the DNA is TGTGCCAGCAGCTTAGCGAACAGGGGGAAGGAGCTGTTTTTT. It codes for CASSLANRGKELFF.

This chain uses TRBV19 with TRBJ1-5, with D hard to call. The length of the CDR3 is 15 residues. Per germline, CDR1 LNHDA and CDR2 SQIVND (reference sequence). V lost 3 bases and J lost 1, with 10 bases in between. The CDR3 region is CASSIQVLSNQPQHF. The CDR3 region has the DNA TGTGCCAGTAGTATCCAGGTCTTGAGCAATCAGCCCCAGCATTTT. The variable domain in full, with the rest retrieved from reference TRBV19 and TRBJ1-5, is DGGITQSPKYLFRKEGQNVTLSCEQNLNHDAMYWYRQDPGQGLRLIYYSQIVNDFQKGDIAEGYSVSREKKESFPLTVTSAQKNPTAFYLCASSIQVLSNQPQHFGDGTRLSIL.